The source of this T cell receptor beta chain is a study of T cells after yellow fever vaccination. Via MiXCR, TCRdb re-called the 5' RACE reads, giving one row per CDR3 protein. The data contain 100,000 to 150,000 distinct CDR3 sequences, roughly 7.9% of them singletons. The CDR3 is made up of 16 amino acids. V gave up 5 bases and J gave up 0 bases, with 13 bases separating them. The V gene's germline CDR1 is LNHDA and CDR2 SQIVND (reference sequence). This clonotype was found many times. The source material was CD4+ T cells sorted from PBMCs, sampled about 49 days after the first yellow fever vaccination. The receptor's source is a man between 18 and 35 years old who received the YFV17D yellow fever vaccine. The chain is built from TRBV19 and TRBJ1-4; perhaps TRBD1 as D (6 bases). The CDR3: CASSGQGTATNEKLFF. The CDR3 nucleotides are TGTGCCAGTAGTGGCCAGGGGACGGCAACTAATGAAAAACTGTTTTTT. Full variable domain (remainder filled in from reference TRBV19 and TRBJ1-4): DGGITQSPKYLFRKEGQNVTLSCEQNLNHDAMYWYRQDPGQGLRLIYYSQIVNDFQKGDIAEGYSVSREKKESFPLTVTSAQKNPTAFYLCASSGQGTATNEKLFFGSGTQLSVL.